This entry lists 28 T cell receptor beta chains sequenced from one sample in a study of shared clonotypes between healthy human individuals. Data came from immunoSEQ multiplex PCR; TCRdb stores just in-frame clones and leaves some out. The profile shows about 490,000 clones, roughly 85% of them singletons. Input material: PBMCs. These TCRs come from a woman aged 40 to 50 in good health. Some clones in this sample may be carry-over from other donors' samples.

The CDR3 loop is CASSPITEAFF. The DNA of the CDR3 is TGTGCCAGCAGCCCAATCACTGAAGCTTTCTTT. J is TRBJ1-1 and V is TRBV7-8; D unclear. There are 11 residues in the CDR3. Between the trimmed V and J ends, which lost 5 bases and 4 bases, there was a span of 5 bases. Germline values: CDR1 SGHVS, CDR2 FQNEAQ.

This chain joins TRBV5-4 and TRBJ2-2; 7 bases align to TRBD2. The CDR3 has 16 residues. Germline V gene data show CDR1 as SGHNT and CDR2 as YYREEE (reference sequence). The V and J ends lost 4 bases and 2 bases, in that order; junction bases with no gene match: 8. CDR3 bases: TGTGCCAGCAGCCCCTGGCGCGGGGGTAACACCGGGGAGCTGTTTTTT. It specifies CASSPWRGGNTGELFF.

As to this clone: The sample carries other DNA sequences with the same CDR3. This chain uses TRBV11-3 with TRBJ2-2, with 14 bases matching TRBD2. The CDR3 spans 16 residues. The V and J ends lost 5 bases and 7 bases, in that order; junction bases with no gene match: 6. The germline CDR1 and CDR2 sequences are SGHNT and YENEEA. CDR3 loop: CASSPGLAGDGGELFF. The CDR3 DNA reads TGTGCCAGCAGCCCGGGACTAGCGGGAGATGGCGGGGAGCTGTTTTTT. The full variable domain, its missing parts supplied by reference TRBV11-3 and TRBJ2-2, is EAGVVQSPRYKIIEKKQPVAFWCNPISGHNTLYWYLQNLGQGPELLIRYENEEAVDDSQLPKDRFSAERLKGVDSTLKIQPAELGDSAVYLCASSPGLAGDGGELFFGEGSRLTVL.

The chain couples TRBV30 to TRBJ2-2, with D tentatively TRBD2 (5 bases). The CDR3 totals 15 residues. The V gene's germline CDR1 is GTSNPN and CDR2 SVGIG (reference sequence). Trimming cost V 7 bases and J 5 bases, with 20 bases left between them. CDR3 in amino acids: CAFTGVGVGTGELFF. The CDR3 nucleotides are TGTGCCTTCACCGGGGTGGGAGTGGGGACCGGGGAGCTGTTTTTT.

The rearrangement joins TRBV5-4 to TRBJ2-5; D could derive from TRBD1 or TRBD2 (5 bases each). V was cut by 0 bases and J by 5 bases, with 20 bases left in between. Germline CDR1 is SGHNT and CDR2 is YYREEE (reference sequence). The CDR3 is 17 amino acids. The CDR3 is CASSLGRMGEMVETQYF. The CDR3 DNA reads TGTGCCAGCAGCTTGGGTCGGATGGGGGAGATGGTGGAGACCCAGTACTTC.

The chain joins TRBV6-1 to TRBJ2-7; D unresolved. V was trimmed by 4 bases and J by 4 bases, leaving 2 bases between them. The CDR3 is made up of 10 amino acids. The germline V gene has CDR1 MNHNS and CDR2 SASEGT. CDR3 coding DNA: TGTGCCAGCAGTGGGTACGAGCAGTACTTC. This codes for CASSGYEQYF.

The chain is built from TRBV28 and TRBJ1-1, with TRBD1 as a possible D gene (6 bases). Trimming shortened V by 5 bases and J by 8 bases, and 18 bases separated the two germline ends. Per germline, CDR1 MDHEN and CDR2 SYDVKM. The CDR3 runs to 14 residues. CDR3 residues: CASSKETGSREAFF. In DNA, the CDR3 is TGTGCCAGCAGTAAAGAAACAGGGAGTAGGGAAGCTTTCTTT.

J is TRBJ2-7 and V is TRBV7-2, with D possibly TRBD2 on 5 matching bases. Trimming left V 1 base short and J 5 bases short, with 9 bases between. The CDR3 runs 13 residues. CDR1 and CDR2 from the germline V gene are SGHTA and FQGNSA. In nucleotides, the CDR3 is TGTGCCAGCAGCTTAGAGCGGCGGGACGAGCAGTACTTC. This translates into CASSLERRDEQYF.

The gene calls are TRBV4-3 and TRBJ2-2; 7 nucleotides align to TRBD2. V lost 4 bases and J lost 4; bases outside the gene matches: 21. Germline CDR1 LGHNA, CDR2 YSLEER. This CDR3 has 20 amino acids. The CDR3: CASSPTLEWRGGLSTGELFF. Here the CDR3 DNA reads TGCGCCAGCAGCCCAACGCTGGAGTGGAGGGGAGGGTTAAGCACCGGGGAGCTGTTTTTT.

V usage is TRBV5-6 and J usage is TRBJ2-5; weak D call: TRBD1 (6 bases). Trimming stripped 2 bases from V and 5 bases from J, with 10 bases between. CDR1 and CDR2 (germline): SGHDT, YYEEEE. This CDR3 contains 13 residues. The CDR3 region is CASSLQGPETQYF. In DNA form, the CDR3 reads TGTGCCAGCAGCTTACAGGGTCCCGAGACCCAGTACTTC.

The chain uses TRBV6-6 and TRBJ1-5; the D gene is possibly TRBD1 (6 bases). There are 14 residues in the CDR3. The V end was cut by 2 bases, the J end by 1 base, with 6 bases between. CDR1 and CDR2 (germline): MNHNY, SVGAGI (reference sequence). The CDR3 DNA is TGTGCCAGCAGTTACGGACAGAGCAATCAGCCCCAGCATTTT. Translated: CASSYGQSNQPQHF.

This chain links TRBV15 with TRBJ2-2; tentative D call: TRBD1 (6 bases). V shed 3 bases and J shed 1 base, with 12 bases lying between them. The CDR3 has 16 amino acids. Germline CDR1 and CDR2: LNHNV and YYDKDF (reference sequence). The CDR3 DNA reads as TGTGCCACCAGCAGGCCGGGACAAAGGAACACCGGGGAGCTGTTTTTT. It yields the protein CATSRPGQRNTGELFF.

Ten or more counts support this clone. This rearrangement joins TRBV29-1 to TRBJ2-5; tentatively, D is TRBD2 (5 bases). Germline values: CDR1 SQVTM, CDR2 ANQGSEA. Deletions cut 5 bases from V and 2 bases from J, with 12 bases between. The CDR3 runs 13 residues. In DNA, the CDR3 is TGCAGCGTTCGAGGGCTGCCGCAAGAGACCCAGTACTTC. Its protein product is CSVRGLPQETQYF.

The chain combines TRBV20-1 with TRBJ2-3, with TRBD1 identical over 7 bases. V lost 5 bases and J lost 9; bases outside the gene matches: 5. The CDR3 loop spans 11 amino acids. Germline CDR1 and CDR2: DFQATT and SNEGSKA (reference sequence). The CDR3 DNA reads as TGCAGTGCTGGGACCAGGGGGACGCAGTATTTT. Amino acid sequence: CSAGTRGTQYF.

This chain links TRBV4-2 with TRBJ2-7; D unresolved. V lost 1 base and J 5 bases, leaving 12 bases between the germline ends. Germline V gives CDR1 LGHNA, CDR2 YNFKEQ. The CDR3 covers 14 residues. This CDR3 is CASSQGIQSDEQYF. The DNA of the CDR3 is TGTGCCAGCAGCCAAGGGATCCAGTCGGACGAGCAGTACTTC.

The rearrangement joins TRBV9 to TRBJ2-3, with 8 bases lining up with TRBD2. The germline gives CDR1 SGDLS, CDR2 YYNGEE. V shed 4 bases and J 1 base; nucleotides not matched to a gene: 11. This CDR3 comprises 17 residues. CDR3: CASSSPGLREGTDTQYF. Written as DNA, the CDR3 is TGTGCCAGCAGCTCACCCGGTTTGCGGGAGGGCACAGATACGCAGTATTTT.

This clone was detected only a few times. Within the sample, other DNA sequences also encode this same CDR3. The J gene is TRBJ1-2, the V gene TRBV4-3, with TRBD1 as a possible D gene (5 bases). Germline CDR1 and CDR2: LGHNA and YSLEER. V dropped 4 bases and J dropped 4 bases, with 10 bases sitting between them. CDR3 length equals 13 residues. The CDR3 region is CASSPATAYGYTF. The CDR3 DNA follows: TGCGCCAGCAGCCCAGCGACAGCCTATGGCTACACCTTC.

This clone was seen only a few times. The rearrangement uses TRBV30 and TRBJ1-5; 7 nucleotides align to TRBD1. CDR3 length: 16 amino acids. After removal of 4 bases from V and 2 bases from J, the junction contained 11 bases not matched to a gene. Germline values: CDR1 GTSNPN, CDR2 SVGIG (reference sequence). CDR3 residues: CAWTPRGGGGNQPQHF. The CDR3 DNA is TGTGCCTGGACCCCTCGAGGGGGCGGCGGCAATCAGCCCCAGCATTTT.

This chain links TRBV30 with TRBJ1-2; 7 bases are a match to TRBD1. Germline lookup yields CDR1 GTSNPN and CDR2 SVGIG (reference sequence). V dropped 2 bases and J dropped 0; count of bases not matched to a gene: 0. This CDR3 is 13 amino acids long. In nucleotides, the CDR3 is TGTGCCTGGAGTACAGGGGCTAACTATGGCTACACCTTC. Translating gives CAWSTGANYGYTF.

V usage is TRBV2 and J usage is TRBJ2-7; 8 bases align to TRBD1. The CDR3 covers 15 residues. Germline values: CDR1 SNHLY, CDR2 FYNNEI. V dropped 6 bases and J dropped 3; count of bases not matched to a gene: 10. CDR3 in DNA: TGTGCCAGCAGATCCGACAGGGGACCTATCTACGAGCAGTACTTC. It encodes CASRSDRGPIYEQYF.

This chain joins TRBV7-8 and TRBJ2-1, with 8 bases that match TRBD2. After removal of 0 bases from V and 6 bases from J, the junction contained 13 bases not matched to a gene. Germline V gives CDR1 SGHVS, CDR2 FQNEAQ. The CDR3 consists of 18 residues. The CDR3 bases are TGTGCCAGCAGCTTAGCCCCTCCCTCGGCTAGCGGGTTCAATGAGCAGTTCTTC. Its translation is CASSLAPPSASGFNEQFF.

The rearrangement uses TRBV5-1 and TRBJ2-5; the match to TRBD1 covers 9 bases. Germline assignment: CDR1 SGHRS and CDR2 YFSETQ. V lost 0 bases, J lost 4 bases, and 13 bases stayed unmatched. CDR3 size: 18 residues. The CDR3 sequence: CASSLGPLGQGAGETQYF. The CDR3 region has the DNA TGCGCCAGCAGCTTGGGACCGCTGGGACAGGGTGCAGGAGAGACCCAGTACTTC.

Comment on this clone: The sample has other DNA sequences that encode this CDR3 too. CDR3 DNA: TGCGCCAGCAGTTTAGACACCTATGGCTACACCTTC. This translates into CASSLDTYGYTF. The V call is TRBV5-1, the J call TRBJ1-2; D call uncertain. The CDR3 covers 12 residues. V was cut by 5 bases and J by 4 bases, with 9 bases left in between. CDR1 and CDR2 from the germline V gene are SGHRS and YFSETQ.

Comment on this clone: Other DNA sequences from this sample encode an identical CDR3 as well. This chain uses TRBV9 with TRBJ2-2; 7 positions agree with TRBD2. Germline V lookup: CDR1 SGDLS, CDR2 YYNGEE. The length of the CDR3 is 15 residues. V was pared by 2 bases and J by 1 base, with 2 bases of the junction left unmatched. The CDR3 DNA follows: TGTGCCAGCAGCGTTTCTAGCGGGAACACCGGGGAGCTGTTTTTT. It yields the protein CASSVSSGNTGELFF.

The chain is built from TRBV19 and TRBJ1-2, with TRBD1 matching over 7 bases. The CDR3 has 15 residues. The ends lost 3 bases at V and 4 bases at J; junction bases unmatched: 8. Germline V gives CDR1 LNHDA, CDR2 SQIVND (reference sequence). The chain's CDR3 is CASSIRIGGLYGYTF. In DNA, the CDR3 is TGTGCCAGTAGTATCCGCATAGGGGGCCTCTATGGCTACACCTTC.

V gene TRBV18 combines with J gene TRBJ2-2; TRBD1 matches at 7 bases. Per germline, CDR1 KGHSH and CDR2 LQKENI. The CDR3 spans 14 residues. With 1 base clipped from V and 5 bases from J, the junction kept 1 base outside the gene matches. The DNA for the CDR3 is TGTGCCAGCTCACCACTGGACAGGACCGGGGAGCTGTTTTTT. Its protein is CASSPLDRTGELFF.

The V gene is TRBV5-1, the J gene TRBJ2-3, with TRBD1 matching over 11 bases. CDR3 length: 16 amino acids. V lost 0 bases to trimming and J lost 3 bases; unmatched junction nucleotides: 3. CDR1 is SGHRS and CDR2 is YFSETQ in the germline V gene. CDR3 protein: CASSLEGTGGTDTQYF. CDR3 DNA: TGCGCCAGCAGCTTGGAGGGGACAGGGGGAACAGATACGCAGTATTTT. The variable domain in full, completed from reference TRBV5-1 and TRBJ2-3, reads KAGVTQTPRYLIKTRGQQVTLSCSPISGHRSVSWYQQTPGQGLQFLFEYFSETQRNKGNFPGRFSGRQFSNSRSEMNVSTLELGDSALYLCASSLEGTGGTDTQYFGPGTRLTVL.

This clone was observed a single time. The gene calls are TRBV5-1 and TRBJ2-3, with TRBD2 matching over 8 bases. V was clipped by 6 bases and J by 0 bases; unmatched bases: 3. The CDR3 is made up of 14 amino acids. In germline, CDR1 is SGHRS, CDR2 YFSETQ. This chain's CDR3 is CASTASGSTDTQYF. The CDR3 nucleotides are TGCGCCAGCACCGCTAGCGGGAGCACAGATACGCAGTATTTT.